This T cell receptor beta chain was profiled in a study of shared clonotypes between healthy human individuals. Running of the assay took place at deep level. The data were produced by immunoSEQ multiplex PCR, yet TCRdb's version contains in-frame clones alone and is incomplete. The table lists under 120,000 clones, roughly 66% of them singletons. Germline values: CDR1 MDHEN, CDR2 SYDVKM. This CDR3 spans 14 amino acids. Trimming pared 3 bases from V and 5 bases from J, leaving 10 bases between. The rearrangement uses TRBV28 and TRBJ2-2; D is unclear. The clonotype originates from a woman aged 25 to 39 in good health. Sequences were obtained from memory CD8+ T cells sorted from blood. As for subset: CD45RO+ cells pooled with CCR7-negative TemRA cells. Here the CDR3 reads CASSLVRYTGELFF. The CDR3 bases are TGTGCCAGCAGTTTGGTCAGATATACCGGGGAGCTGTTTTTT. The variable domain in full, with the rest retrieved from reference TRBV28 and TRBJ2-2, is DVKVTQSSRYLVKRTGEKVFLECVQDMDHENMFWYRQDPGLGLRLIYFSYDVKMKEKGDIPEGYSVSREKKERFSLILESASTNQTSMYLCASSLVRYTGELFFGEGSRLTVL.